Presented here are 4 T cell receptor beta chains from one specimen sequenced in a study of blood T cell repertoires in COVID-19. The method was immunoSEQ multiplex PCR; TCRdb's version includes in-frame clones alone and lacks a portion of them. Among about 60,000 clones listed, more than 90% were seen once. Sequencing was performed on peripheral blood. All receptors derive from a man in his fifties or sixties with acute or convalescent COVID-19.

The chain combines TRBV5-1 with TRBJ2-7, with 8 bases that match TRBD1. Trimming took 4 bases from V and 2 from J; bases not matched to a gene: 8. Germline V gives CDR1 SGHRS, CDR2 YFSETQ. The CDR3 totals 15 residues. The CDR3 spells CASSTTGATAYEQYF. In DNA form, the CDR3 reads TGCGCCAGCAGCACGACAGGGGCGACGGCCTACGAGCAGTACTTC.

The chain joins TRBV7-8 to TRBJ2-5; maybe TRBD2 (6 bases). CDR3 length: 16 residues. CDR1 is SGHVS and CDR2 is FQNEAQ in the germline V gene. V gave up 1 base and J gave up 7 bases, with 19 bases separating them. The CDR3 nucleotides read TGTGCCAGCAGCTTAGGAGCGGGCCCCCTCCAGGGGACCCAGTACTTC. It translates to CASSLGAGPLQGTQYF.

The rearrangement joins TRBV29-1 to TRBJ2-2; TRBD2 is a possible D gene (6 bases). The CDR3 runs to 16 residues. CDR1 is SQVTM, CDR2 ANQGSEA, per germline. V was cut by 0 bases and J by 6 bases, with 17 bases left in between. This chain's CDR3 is CSVEDRLGGWAGELFF. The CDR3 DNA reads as TGCAGCGTTGAAGATCGACTGGGAGGTTGGGCCGGGGAGCTGTTTTTT.

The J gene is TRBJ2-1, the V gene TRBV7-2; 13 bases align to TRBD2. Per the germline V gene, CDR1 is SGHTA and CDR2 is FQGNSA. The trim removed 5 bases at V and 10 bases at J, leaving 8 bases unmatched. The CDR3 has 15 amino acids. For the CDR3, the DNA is TGTGCCAGCAGCCAAACTGGGACTAGCGGGACCGAGCAGTTCTTC. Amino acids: CASSQTGTSGTEQFF.